The clone carrying this TCR beta chain was detected only a few times. Antigen specificity is unknown. The entry originates in a study of CD8+ T cells in alopecia areata. J gave up 8 bases and V 4 bases, and 11 bases lay outside the gene matches. This CDR3 comprises 15 residues. Germline V lookup: CDR1 SGHRS, CDR2 YFSETQ. Study-wide results and limits: Sequences from scalp samples also cover resident alphabeta T cells of normal skin. Whereas mice showed it more clearly, TCR sharing across patients was murkier, possibly because of HLA. Higher clonality than in normal scalp was seen in lesional scalp, especially alopecia totalis/universalis.

Extracted from the samples, RNA was reverse transcribed into cDNA to serve as the sequencing template. This table comes from immunoSEQ multiplex PCR, and its TCRdb copy is limited to in-frame clones, with some not included. Of about 23,000 clones listed, 40% to 60% were seen once; the top ten hold approximately 29%. The clonotype originates from a human donor with alopecia areata. The sample taken for sequencing was NKG2D-high CD8+ T cells sorted from blood. This chain joins TRBV5-1 and TRBJ2-1, with 8 bases fitting TRBD2. The CDR3 DNA follows: TGCGCCAGCAGCCTACACTCGACTAGCGCGGATGAGCAGTTCTTC. It is translated as CASSLHSTSADEQFF.